Following are 13 T cell receptor beta chains from one sample sequenced in a study of blood T cells in healthy people across ages. A second PCR of about 7 to 12 cycles used a sample-barcoded 5' primer and a J-beta primer mix. TCRdb recomputed calls from the 5' RACE reads with MiXCR, one row per CDR3 protein. The repertoire holds 700,000 to 900,000 distinct CDR3 sequences, with about 55% as singletons. Sequenced input: blood. Every receptor here comes from a man older than 75 in good health.

The chain joins TRBV5-1 to TRBJ1-4, with TRBD1 as a possible D gene (6 bases). The CDR3 has 14 residues. V lost 4 bases and J lost 8, with 15 bases in between. The germline V gene has CDR1 SGHRS and CDR2 YFSETQ. Here the CDR3 DNA reads TGCGCCAGCAGCCCAGGGGTCCCCCACGAAAAACTGTTTTTT. Protein: CASSPGVPHEKLFF.

The chain couples TRBV28 to TRBJ2-5; D may match TRBD1 or TRBD2 (5 bases each). V dropped 5 bases and J dropped 11 bases, with 27 bases sitting between them. Germline lookup yields CDR1 MDHEN and CDR2 SYDVKM. The CDR3 runs 16 residues. The CDR3 is CASSLPSPSGGGEQYF. The CDR3 bases are TGTGCCAGCAGTCTTCCCTCCCCCTCCGGTGGGGGAGAGCAGTACTTC.

The chain has TRBV20-1 and TRBJ2-7; D may be TRBD2 (5 bases). Trimming left V 1 base short and J 2 bases short, with 12 bases between. Germline CDR1 DFQATT, CDR2 SNEGSKA (reference sequence). The CDR3 has 14 amino acids. The CDR3 is CSARGGLLPYEQYF. The CDR3 nucleotides are TGCAGTGCTAGAGGAGGACTCTTACCCTACGAGCAGTACTTC.

The CDR3 bases are TGTGCCAGCAGCCTCGGACAGCCCCAAGAGACCCAGTACTTC. It yields the protein CASSLGQPQETQYF. V is TRBV3-1 and J is TRBJ2-5, with a weak D call TRBD1 (6 bases). V was clipped by 4 bases and J by 1 base, with 10 bases between them. The CDR3 totals 14 residues. The V gene's germline CDR1 is LGHDT and CDR2 YNNKEL (reference sequence).

The chain has TRBV6-1 and TRBJ2-1; 7 nucleotides match TRBD1. CDR1 MNHNS and CDR2 SASEGT come from the germline V gene. The CDR3 totals 12 residues. With 6 bases clipped from V and 7 bases from J, the junction kept 3 bases outside the gene matches. The DNA of the CDR3 is TGTGCCAGCAGGGGACAGAGGAATGAGCAGTTCTTC. Protein sequence: CASRGQRNEQFF.

This chain links TRBV2 with TRBJ1-6; possible D gene TRBD1, 5 bases. Germline V gene data show CDR1 as SNHLY and CDR2 as FYNNEI. Trimming left V 6 bases short and J 5 bases short, with 11 bases between. CDR3 length: 14 residues. The CDR3 sequence: CASRGDRNNSPLHF. As DNA, the CDR3 is TGTGCCAGCAGAGGGGACCGGAATAATTCACCCCTCCACTTT.

The CDR3, as DNA: TGTGCCAGCCGAACGCAGGCAACGGATACGCAGTATTTT. Encoded protein: CASRTQATDTQYF. This rearrangement joins TRBV3-1 to TRBJ2-3; the D is unclear. V lost 8 bases, J lost 6 bases, and 15 bases lay in between. CDR1 and CDR2 from the germline V gene are LGHDT and YNNKEL (reference sequence). The CDR3 is 13 residues long.

The chain joins TRBV20-1 to TRBJ2-7; 8 bases are a match to TRBD1. Germline CDR1 DFQATT, CDR2 SNEGSKA (reference sequence). The ends lost 5 bases at V and 6 bases at J; junction bases unmatched: 12. The CDR3 sequence is 14 residues long. The CDR3 nucleotides are TGCAGTGCTCATCCGGGACAGGTGCGAGTCGAGCAGTACTTC. Encoded protein: CSAHPGQVRVEQYF.

In this sample, this clonotype turned up a few times. This chain joins TRBV7-2 and TRBJ1-1; perhaps TRBD1 as D (5 bases). The V and J ends lost 3 bases and 7 bases respectively, with 12 bases between them. Germline CDR1 SGHTA, CDR2 FQGNSA. This CDR3 is built from 13 residues. CDR3 sequence reads: CASSFGAVDEAFF. The CDR3 DNA reads TGTGCCAGCAGCTTTGGGGCAGTGGATGAAGCTTTCTTT.

In this sample, this clonotype turned up once. CDR3 sequence: CSAPALANEQYF. CDR3 nucleotide sequence: TGCAGTGCTCCCGCCCTAGCGAATGAGCAGTACTTC. The J gene is TRBJ2-7, the V gene TRBV20-1, with D possibly being TRBD2 (6 bases). This CDR3 has 12 residues. V was trimmed by 5 bases and J by 7 bases, leaving 15 bases between them. CDR1 and CDR2 from the germline V gene are DFQATT and SNEGSKA (reference sequence).

The V call is TRBV11-2, the J call TRBJ2-5; perhaps TRBD2 as D (5 bases). Germline V gene lookup returns CDR1 SGHAT and CDR2 FQNNGV. Deletions cut 5 bases from V and 5 bases from J, with 12 bases between. This CDR3 is built from 13 residues. In nucleotides, the CDR3 is TGTGCCAGCAGCCCTTCTAGCAGGGAGACCCAGTACTTC. This gives the protein CASSPSSRETQYF.

This chain connects TRBV21-1 to TRBJ2-7; TRBD2, the D gene given by the table, was not confirmed from the DNA. TRBV21-1 is recorded as a pseudogene. This CDR3 region has 16 residues. The CDR3 nucleotides are TGTGCCAGCAGCAAAGTCGGGGCTAGCGGGAGGGTCGAGCAGTACTTC. Residues: CASSKVGASGRVEQYF.

This clonotype has just a few counts. This chain uses TRBV20-1 with TRBJ2-1, with a weak D call TRBD1 (6 bases). Trimming left V 3 bases short and J 2 bases short, with 14 bases between. Germline V gene data show CDR1 as DFQATT and CDR2 as SNEGSKA (reference sequence). The CDR3 is made up of 15 amino acids. This chain's CDR3 is CSARNRVVPYNEQFF. DNA of the CDR3: TGCAGTGCTAGGAACAGGGTTGTCCCCTACAATGAGCAGTTCTTC.